The 17 T cell receptor beta chains below were found in one sample sequenced in a study of blood T cell repertoires in COVID-19. Profiled with immunoSEQ multiplex PCR; TCRdb holds only in-frame clones, not every one. The sample consists of around 370,000 clones, over 80% of them appearing once. Sequenced material: peripheral blood. Receptors were obtained from a woman aged 45-65 years with COVID-19, enrolled during active disease.

This rearrangement joins TRBV18 to TRBJ2-3, with 8 bases aligning to TRBD2. The CDR3 totals 15 residues. V trimming: 4 bases; J trimming: 4 bases; junction bases outside the gene matches: 7. Germline CDR1 reads KGHSH; CDR2 reads LQKENI. The chain's CDR3 is CASSRQAGAADTQYF. CDR3 nucleotide sequence: TGTGCCAGCTCACGGCAAGCGGGAGCTGCAGATACGCAGTATTTT.

The rearrangement joins TRBV4-1 to TRBJ1-5; 7 positions agree with TRBD1. The CDR3 has 17 amino acids. The germline CDR1 and CDR2 sequences are MGHRA and YSYEKL. The trim removed 4 bases at V and 0 bases at J, leaving 9 bases unmatched. In DNA form, the CDR3 reads TGCGCCAGCAGCCCTCGGACAGGAGGGGATAGCAATCAGCCCCAGCATTTT. Protein sequence: CASSPRTGGDSNQPQHF.

The chain joins TRBV30 to TRBJ2-1; tentatively, D is TRBD2 (5 bases). The CDR3 runs 12 residues. The germline gives CDR1 GTSNPN, CDR2 SVGIG (reference sequence). V was trimmed by 3 bases and J by 7 bases, leaving 10 bases between them. This CDR3 is CAWSFGVNEQFF. The CDR3 nucleotides read TGTGCCTGGAGCTTCGGGGTGAATGAGCAGTTCTTC.

V and J are TRBV30 and TRBJ1-3; 9 bases agree with TRBD1. With V trimmed by 5 bases and J by 1 base, 3 bases remained unmatched. The CDR3 loop spans 14 amino acids. The germline V gene has CDR1 GTSNPN and CDR2 SVGIG (reference sequence). The CDR3 is CAWGTGRSGNTIYF. CDR3 nucleotides: TGTGCCTGGGGGACAGGGAGATCTGGAAACACCATATATTTT.

The J gene is TRBJ1-1, the V gene TRBV7-2; no definite D call. This CDR3 spans 12 amino acids. The V gene's germline CDR1 is SGHTA and CDR2 FQGNSA. The V gene lost 0 bases and the J gene lost 11 bases, with 10 bases spanning the gap. For the CDR3, the DNA is TGTGCCAGCAGCTTAGCGGAGGGTCTGGCTTTCTTT. Translated: CASSLAEGLAFF.

The chain employs TRBV3-1 (or the pseudogene TRBV3-2) and TRBJ2-7; D not resolved. The ends were cut back, 0 bases at V and 6 bases at J, with 15 bases in the middle. The length of the CDR3 is 15 residues. Germline CDR1 and CDR2: LGHDT and YNNKEL (reference sequence). CDR3 in DNA: TGTGCCAGCAGCCAAGATTTGCCCACCACCAGCGAGCAGTACTTC. The encoded protein is CASSQDLPTTSEQYF.

This clone turned up a few times. The chain recombines TRBV10-1 with TRBJ2-1; 9 bases are shared with TRBD2. Germline-derived CDR1 and CDR2 are WNHNN and SYGVQD (reference sequence). The J segment lost 6 bases and the V segment lost 7 bases, leaving 28 bases of the junction unmatched. There are 21 residues in the CDR3. CDR3 residues: CASTDSPQFTTAGGPFNEQFF. For the CDR3, the DNA is TGCGCCAGCACTGATTCTCCCCAATTCACAACGGCGGGAGGGCCGTTCAATGAGCAGTTCTTC.

The rearrangement uses TRBV9 and TRBJ2-1, with D unclear. This CDR3 region has 15 residues. Trimming left V 4 bases short and J 0 bases short, with 11 bases between. Germline V gives CDR1 SGDLS, CDR2 YYNGEE. CDR3 sequence reads: CASSPMKSSYNEQFF. DNA of the CDR3: TGTGCCAGCAGCCCCATGAAGAGCTCCTACAATGAGCAGTTCTTC.

The V and J genes are TRBV3-1 (or the pseudogene TRBV3-2) and TRBJ1-6; D ambiguous. Per germline, CDR1 LGHDT and CDR2 YNNKEL (reference sequence). V gave up 1 base and J gave up 7 bases, with 11 bases separating them. There are 15 residues in the CDR3. In DNA, the CDR3 is TGTGCCAGCAGCCAAGTGGGCCCAGAAAATTCACCCCTCCACTTT. It specifies CASSQVGPENSPLHF.

The chain employs TRBV18 and TRBJ1-4; D gene uncertain. The CDR3 is 17 residues long. Germline CDR1 and CDR2: KGHSH and LQKENI. Trimming shortened V by 6 bases and J by 0 bases, and 17 bases separated the two germline ends. CDR3 sequence reads: CASSPLKLASTNEKLFF. CDR3 DNA: TGTGCCAGCTCTCCTCTCAAACTTGCTTCAACTAATGAAAAACTGTTTTTT.

This sequence joins TRBV29-1 and TRBJ2-3; D may be TRBD2 (5 bases). The V and J ends lost 2 bases and 2 bases respectively, with 14 bases between them. This CDR3 contains 15 residues. The germline V gene has CDR1 SQVTM and CDR2 ANQGSEA. The CDR3 reads CSVESRGGYTDTQYF. The CDR3 bases are TGCAGCGTTGAAAGTCGGGGTGGCTACACAGATACGCAGTATTTT.

The chain is built from TRBV5-4 and TRBJ2-1, with D maybe TRBD2 (5 bases). Germline V CDR1 and CDR2: SGHNT, YYREEE (reference sequence). The V end was cut by 0 bases, the J end by 9 bases, with 19 bases between. The CDR3 length is 16 residues. CDR3 coding DNA: TGTGCCAGCAGCTTGGCCATCAGACTATCATGGGGTGAGCAGTTCTTC. Its protein is CASSLAIRLSWGEQFF.

In this sample, this clone turned up a few times. The chain is built from TRBV15 and TRBJ1-5; the match to TRBD1 covers 7 bases. CDR1 LNHNV and CDR2 YYDKDF come from the germline V gene (reference sequence). The ends lost 2 bases at V and 2 bases at J; junction bases unmatched: 3. This CDR3 contains 15 residues. The CDR3: CATSRRGGGNQPQHF. CDR3 DNA sequence: TGTGCCACCAGCAGAAGAGGGGGCGGCAATCAGCCCCAGCATTTT. The whole variable domain, filled in from reference TRBV15 and TRBJ1-5, reads DAMVIQNPRYQVTQFGKPVTLSCSQTLNHNVMYWYQQKSSQAPKLLFHYYDKDFNNEADTPDNFQSRRPNTSFCFLDIRSPGLGDTAMYLCATSRRGGGNQPQHFGDGTRLSIL.

V gene TRBV29-1 combines with J gene TRBJ1-1, with 12 bases lining up with TRBD1. Germline V gives CDR1 SQVTM, CDR2 ANQGSEA. CDR3 size: 16 residues. V was clipped by 6 bases and J by 1 base; unmatched bases: 9. This chain's CDR3 is CSVEFRDRGRNTEAFF. CDR3 nucleotides: TGCAGCGTCGAGTTCCGGGACAGGGGGCGGAACACTGAAGCTTTCTTT.

This clone was counted only a few times. The chain joins TRBV4-1 to TRBJ2-7; D might be TRBD2 (5 bases). In germline, CDR1 is MGHRA, CDR2 YSYEKL. Trimming pared 1 base from V and 2 bases from J, leaving 9 bases between. The CDR3 contains 14 residues. The CDR3 region has the DNA TGCGCCAGCAGCCAAGGGGCTAGCACCTACGAGCAGTACTTC. The encoded protein is CASSQGASTYEQYF.

This chain uses TRBV7-2 with TRBJ2-7; 8 bases map to TRBD2. CDR3 length equals 14 residues. From germline, CDR1 is SGHTA and CDR2 FQGNSA. The ends lost 7 bases at V and 1 base at J; junction bases unmatched: 6. CDR3 region: CASMLREGSYEQYF. In DNA, the CDR3 is TGTGCCAGCATGCTCCGGGAGGGTTCCTACGAGCAGTACTTC. Combining the CDR3 with reference TRBV7-2 and TRBJ2-7 gives the whole variable domain GAGVSQSPSNKVTEKGKDVELRCDPISGHTALYWYRQSLGQGLEFLIYFQGNSAPDKSGLPSDRFSAERTGGSVSTLTIQRTQQEDSAVYLCASMLREGSYEQYFGPGTRLTVT.

The chain uses TRBV19 and TRBJ1-3; the match to TRBD1 covers 7 bases. CDR3 size: 14 residues. In germline, CDR1 is LNHDA, CDR2 SQIVND (reference sequence). V lost 8 bases, J lost 3 bases, and 7 bases stayed unmatched. This CDR3 reads CASSPGGYGNTIYF. The CDR3 coding sequence is TGTGCCAGTTCACCAGGGGGTTATGGAAACACCATATATTTT.